A selection of T cell receptor beta chains follows, all from one sample in a study of T cell repertoires in cytomegalovirus infection. TCRdb reanalysed the reads using MiXCR and keeps one entry per CDR3 protein. In the table there are tens of thousands of distinct CDR3 sequences, over 3.5% of which are singletons. What was sequenced was PBMCs. All receptors derive from a human donor in good health (CMV status not recorded). Some clones in this sample may be carry-over from other donors' samples. Both conserved end residues are part of each CDR3. A D gene is named only where the DNA matches it firmly. The size field reads once, few, many or a size class.

D gene: TRBD1; J gene: TRBJ2-7; V gene: TRBV6-8; clone size: many; CDR3 DNA: TGTGCCAGCACCCCTACAGGGGGCTTGTACGAGCAGTACTTC; CDR3 protein: CASTPTGGLYEQYF
D gene: TRBD2; J gene: TRBJ2-7; V gene: TRBV29-1; clone size: many; CDR3 DNA: TGCAGCGTCCGAGCGGGGGGCGAGCAGTACTTC; CDR3 protein: CSVRAGGEQYF
D gene: .; J gene: TRBJ1-5; V gene: TRBV6-1; clone size: few; CDR3 DNA: TGTGCCAGCATGGTAGCAGGAAATCAGCCCCAGCATTTT; CDR3 protein: CASMVAGNQPQHF
D gene: .; J gene: TRBJ2-3; V gene: TRBV10-3; clone size: many; CDR3 DNA: TGTGCCATCAGTGGGTCGGGTAGCACAGATACGCAGTATTTT; CDR3 protein: CAISGSGSTDTQYF
D gene: .; J gene: TRBJ2-7; V gene: TRBV7-3; clone size: many; CDR3 DNA: TGTGCCAGCAGCTGGGGGCCTGGGAACTACGAGCAGTACTTC; CDR3 protein: CASSWGPGNYEQYF
D gene: .; J gene: TRBJ2-7; V gene: TRBV7-2; clone size: many; CDR3 DNA: TGTGCCAGCAGCTTGTGGCAGTCCTACGAGCAGTACTTC; CDR3 protein: CASSLWQSYEQYF
D gene: .; J gene: TRBJ1-6; V gene: TRBV7-9; clone size: many; CDR3 DNA: TGTGCCAGCAGCTTAGGCGGAAATAATTCACCCCTCCACTTT; CDR3 protein: CASSLGGNNSPLHF
D gene: .; J gene: TRBJ2-5; V gene: TRBV7-2; clone size: many; CDR3 DNA: TGTGCCAGCAGCTTAGCACCGACACCGTACCAAGAGACCCAGTACTTC; CDR3 protein: CASSLAPTPYQETQYF
D gene: TRBD1; J gene: TRBJ2-3; V gene: TRBV5-6; clone size: many; CDR3 DNA: TGTGCCAGCAGCGCGACAGGGGCCGGGGCAGATACGCAGTATTTT; CDR3 protein: CASSATGAGADTQYF
D gene: .; J gene: TRBJ1-3; V gene: TRBV7-2; clone size: many; CDR3 DNA: TGTGCCAGCAGCTTTGGCTCGGGAAACACCATATATTTT; CDR3 protein: CASSFGSGNTIYF
D gene: .; J gene: TRBJ2-4; V gene: TRBV6-1; clone size: few; CDR3 DNA: TGTGCCAGCAGTCCCAGGAACACCCTAGCCAAAAACATTCAGTACTTC; CDR3 protein: CASSPRNTLAKNIQYF
D gene: .; J gene: TRBJ1-2; V gene: TRBV7-2; clone size: many; CDR3 DNA: TGTGCCAGCAGCCCCCGAGGGGCAGGGGGCTACACCTTC; CDR3 protein: CASSPRGAGGYTF
D gene: TRBD2; J gene: TRBJ2-2; V gene: TRBV7-3; clone size: many; CDR3 DNA: TGTGCCAGCAGCCTAAGCGGGAGAGGGAACACCGGGGAGCTGTTTTTT; CDR3 protein: CASSLSGRGNTGELFF
D gene: TRBD2; J gene: TRBJ2-2; V gene: TRBV20-1; clone size: many; CDR3 DNA: TGCAGTGCTTCCAAGAGCGGGAGGGGCACCGGGGAGCTGTTTTTT; CDR3 protein: CSASKSGRGTGELFF
D gene: .; J gene: TRBJ2-1; V gene: TRBV7-2; clone size: many; CDR3 DNA: TGTGCCAGCAGCTCCCAGGTATTTGACTACAATGAGCAGTTCTTC; CDR3 protein: CASSSQVFDYNEQFF
D gene: .; J gene: TRBJ2-5; V gene: TRBV20-1; clone size: many; CDR3 DNA: TGCAGTGCTAGAGACCCCAGTCAAGAGACCCAGTACTTC; CDR3 protein: CSARDPSQETQYF
D gene: TRBD2; J gene: TRBJ2-1; V gene: TRBV12-3/TRBV12-4; clone size: many; CDR3 DNA: TGTGCCAGCAGTTCCCTAGCGGGGGGGCCAGATGAGCAGTTCTTC; CDR3 protein: CASSSLAGGPDEQFF
D gene: .; J gene: TRBJ2-7; V gene: TRBV7-2; clone size: many; CDR3 DNA: TGTGCCTTTACTTCTGGGTGGACCTACGAGCAGTACTTC; CDR3 protein: CAFTSGWTYEQYF
D gene: TRBD1; J gene: TRBJ1-4; V gene: TRBV7-2; clone size: many; CDR3 DNA: TGTGCCAGCAGCGTGGACAGGGGCAGCGAAAAACTGTTTTTT; CDR3 protein: CASSVDRGSEKLFF
D gene: .; J gene: TRBJ1-5; V gene: TRBV12-3/TRBV12-4; clone size: many; CDR3 DNA: TGTGCCAGCAGCCTTACAGGGATCAATCAGCCCCAGCATTTT; CDR3 protein: CASSLTGINQPQHF
D gene: TRBD2; J gene: TRBJ2-7; V gene: TRBV4-3; clone size: few; CDR3 DNA: TGCGCCAGCAGCCAAGTCCTTAGCGGGATGGTTGACTACGAGCAGTACTTC; CDR3 protein: CASSQVLSGMVDYEQYF
D gene: TRBD2; J gene: TRBJ2-3; V gene: TRBV11-2; clone size: many; CDR3 DNA: TGTGCCAGCAGCTTGGGCAGTTTTGCGGGGGGCACAGATACGCAGTATTTT; CDR3 protein: CASSLGSFAGGTDTQYF
D gene: .; J gene: TRBJ2-3; V gene: TRBV6-2/TRBV6-3; clone size: many; CDR3 DNA: TGTGCCAGCAATTCGTGGGGAGATACGCAGTATTTT; CDR3 protein: CASNSWGDTQYF
D gene: .; J gene: TRBJ2-2; V gene: TRBV7-2; clone size: many; CDR3 DNA: TGTGCCAGCAGCTTAGACTGGACCACCGGGGAGCTGTTTTTT; CDR3 protein: CASSLDWTTGELFF
D gene: TRBD2; J gene: TRBJ2-1; V gene: TRBV6-2/TRBV6-3; clone size: many; CDR3 DNA: TGTGCCAGCAGTACAGGACTAGCGGGAGGGCCTTGGAATGAGCAGTTCTTC; CDR3 protein: CASSTGLAGGPWNEQFF